The present T cell receptor (beta chain) was sequenced within a study of response to subunit inactivated influenza vaccine. Findings and caveats of the study: Researchers suggested that each seasonal influenza vaccination recruits few new T cells.

TCRdb reprocessed the RT-PCR reads via MiXCR and lists one record per CDR3 protein. The data show fewer than 750,000 distinct CDR3 sequences, around 15% seen once. Per germline, CDR1 SEHNR and CDR2 FQNEAQ (reference sequence). The length of the CDR3 is 12 residues. Trimming shortened V by 5 bases and J by 10 bases, and 14 bases separated the two germline ends. In its sample, this clonotype was seen a few times. The antigen is unknown. The V call is TRBV7-9, the J call TRBJ1-2; D is uncertain. The material was PBMCs from blood, obtained 12 days after vaccination. This sequence was found in a man aged 50 to 59 who received an inactivated influenza vaccine. The DNA of the CDR3 is TGTGCCAGCAGCACGTCCCGGGCTTACTACACCTTC. The encoded protein is CASSTSRAYYTF.